One and the same sample provided the 10 T cell receptor beta chains below, sequenced in a study of blood T cell repertoires in COVID-19. Clones were sequenced by immunoSEQ multiplex PCR, and TCRdb holds only the in-frame ones, with some missing. The sample lists about 190,000 clones; 84% were seen once. The sample taken for sequencing was peripheral blood. Source of these receptors: a woman in her seventies with active or convalescent COVID-19.

J is TRBJ2-3 and V is TRBV3-1 (or the pseudogene TRBV3-2), with TRBD2 matching 9 bases. Germline V lookup: CDR1 LGHDT, CDR2 YNNKEL (reference sequence). This CDR3 spans 16 amino acids. V dropped 1 base and J dropped 2; count of bases not matched to a gene: 4. In DNA form, the CDR3 reads TGTGCCAGCAGCCAAGTGCTAGCGGGACCCACAGATACGCAGTATTTT. Amino acid sequence: CASSQVLAGPTDTQYF.

CDR3 sequence (DNA): TGTGCCAGCAGCCCTGCGAGCGGGAGGGTCTACGAGCAGTACTTC. This translates into CASSPASGRVYEQYF. This chain uses TRBV6-6 with TRBJ2-7; the match to TRBD2 covers 10 bases. V gave up 6 bases and J gave up 3 bases; unmatched junction bases: 8. The CDR3 loop spans 15 amino acids. The V gene's germline CDR1 is MNHNY and CDR2 SVGAGI (reference sequence).

The chain couples TRBV28 to TRBJ2-7; TRBD2 aligns across 9 bases. V lost 5 bases to trimming and J lost 2 bases; unmatched junction nucleotides: 4. Germline assignment: CDR1 MDHEN and CDR2 SYDVKM. This CDR3 region has 14 residues. For the CDR3, the DNA is TGTGCCAGCAGTCAGGGCGGGAGGGCCTACGAGCAGTACTTC. Amino acid sequence: CASSQGGRAYEQYF.

This clone was recorded a few times. DNA for the CDR3: TGTGCCACCAGCAGAGGGACCGGGGATAATCAGCCCCAGCATTTT. Translation: CATSRGTGDNQPQHF. The chain carries TRBV15 and TRBJ1-5; D is unresolved. With 1 base removed from V and 4 bases from J, the gap between germline ends came to 11 bases. This CDR3 has 15 residues. CDR1 and CDR2 (germline): LNHNV, YYDKDF (reference sequence).

The chain recombines TRBV5-4 with TRBJ2-3; the D gene is possibly TRBD2 (5 bases). This CDR3 has 16 residues. Germline CDR1 and CDR2: SGHNT and YYREEE (reference sequence). With 1 base removed from V and 2 bases from J, the gap between germline ends came to 14 bases. CDR3 DNA: TGTGCCAGCAGCTTGATAGGGAGTCGGGACACAGATACGCAGTATTTT. Protein product: CASSLIGSRDTDTQYF. The variable domain in full, with the rest retrieved from reference TRBV5-4 and TRBJ2-3, is ETGVTQSPTHLIKTRGQQVTLRCSSQSGHNTVSWYQQALGQGPQFIFQYYREEENGRGNFPPRFSGLQFPNYSSELNVNALELDDSALYLCASSLIGSRDTDTQYFGPGTRLTVL.

The chain joins TRBV4-1 to TRBJ2-3; D not certain. CDR1 and CDR2 (germline): MGHRA, YSYEKL. Trimming removed 2 bases at V and 2 bases at J, with 8 bases between. The CDR3 is 14 residues long. CDR3: CASSQQEPTDTQYF. CDR3 nucleotide sequence: TGCGCCAGCAGCCAACAAGAGCCCACAGATACGCAGTATTTT.

The rearrangement links TRBV6-6 to TRBJ2-1; D unresolved. Germline V gives CDR1 MNHNY, CDR2 SVGAGI (reference sequence). The CDR3 has 15 residues. Deletions cut 8 bases from V and 7 bases from J, with 21 bases between. Here the CDR3 DNA reads TGTGCCAGCCGAGGTGTAGACGGCAATGGGAATGAGCAGTTCTTC. Translation: CASRGVDGNGNEQFF.

V is TRBV9 and J is TRBJ2-5; weak D call: TRBD2 (6 bases). V gave up 2 bases and J gave up 0 bases, with 17 bases separating them. In germline, CDR1 is SGDLS, CDR2 YYNGEE. The CDR3 runs to 17 residues. CDR3 sequence reads: CASSVGPRGSDQETQYF. Written as DNA, the CDR3 is TGTGCCAGCAGCGTTGGGCCGCGGGGATCGGACCAAGAGACCCAGTACTTC.

This chain joins TRBV11-2 and TRBJ2-1, with 9 bases identical to TRBD2. CDR1 and CDR2 from the germline V gene are SGHAT and FQNNGV. Losses at the gene ends were 5 bases for V and 8 bases for J; bases not matched to a gene: 10. The CDR3 runs to 15 residues. In DNA form, the CDR3 reads TGTGCCAGCAGCCCAGGAAGCGGGAGGCTCTATGAGCAGTTCTTC. Protein sequence: CASSPGSGRLYEQFF.

V is TRBV7-9 and J is TRBJ2-1; TRBD2 matches 8 bases. The germline V gene encodes CDR1 SEHNR and CDR2 FQNEAQ (reference sequence). There are 16 residues in the CDR3. Germline trimming cut 5 bases from V and 2 bases from J; bases unmatched to any gene: 8. As DNA, the CDR3 is TGTGCCAGCAGCACCGGGACTAGGGATCCCTACAATGAGCAGTTCTTC. This encodes CASSTGTRDPYNEQFF.